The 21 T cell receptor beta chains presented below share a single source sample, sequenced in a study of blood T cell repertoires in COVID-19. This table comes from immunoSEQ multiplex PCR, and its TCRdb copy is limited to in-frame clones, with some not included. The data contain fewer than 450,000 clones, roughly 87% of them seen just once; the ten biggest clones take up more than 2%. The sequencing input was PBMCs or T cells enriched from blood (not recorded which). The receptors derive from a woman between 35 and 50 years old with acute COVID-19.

The DNA of the CDR3 is TGTGCCAGCAGTAGCACAGGGGCGCAGCCCCAGCATTTT. Translating gives CASSSTGAQPQHF. The gene calls are TRBV12-3 or TRBV12-4 and TRBJ1-5; 7 positions agree with TRBD1. The trim removed 5 bases at V and 7 bases at J, leaving 5 bases unmatched. This CDR3 is built from 13 residues.

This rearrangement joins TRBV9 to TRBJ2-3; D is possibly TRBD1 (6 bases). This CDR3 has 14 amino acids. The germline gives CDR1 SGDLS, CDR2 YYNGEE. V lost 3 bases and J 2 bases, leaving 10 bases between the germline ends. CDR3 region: CASSEDSPTDTQYF. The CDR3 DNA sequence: TGTGCCAGCAGCGAGGACAGCCCCACAGATACGCAGTATTTT.

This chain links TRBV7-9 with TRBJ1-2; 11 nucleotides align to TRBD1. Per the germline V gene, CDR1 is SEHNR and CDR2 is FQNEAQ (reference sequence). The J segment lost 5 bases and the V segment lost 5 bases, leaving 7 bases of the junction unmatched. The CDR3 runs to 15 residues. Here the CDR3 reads CASSPDRGRDYGYTF. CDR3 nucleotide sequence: TGTGCCAGCAGCCCGGACAGGGGGCGCGATTATGGCTACACCTTC. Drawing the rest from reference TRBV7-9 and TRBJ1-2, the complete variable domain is DTGVSQNPRHKITKRGQNVTFRCDPISEHNRLYWYRQTLGQGPEFLTYFQNEAQLEKSRLLSDRFSAERPKGSFSTLEIQRTEQGDSAMYLCASSPDRGRDYGYTFGSGTRLTVV.

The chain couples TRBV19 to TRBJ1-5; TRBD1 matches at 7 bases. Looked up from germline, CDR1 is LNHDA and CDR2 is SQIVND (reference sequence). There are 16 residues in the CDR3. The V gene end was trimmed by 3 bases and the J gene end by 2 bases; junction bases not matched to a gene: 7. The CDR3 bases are TGTGCCAGTAGTATCGCGACAGGGAAGGGCAATCAGCCCCAGCATTTT. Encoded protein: CASSIATGKGNQPQHF.

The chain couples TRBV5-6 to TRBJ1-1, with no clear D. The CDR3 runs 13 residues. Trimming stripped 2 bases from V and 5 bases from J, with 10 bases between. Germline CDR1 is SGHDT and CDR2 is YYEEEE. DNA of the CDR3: TGTGCCAGCAGCTTAGTCTTAGCGACTGAAGCTTTCTTT. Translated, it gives CASSLVLATEAFF.

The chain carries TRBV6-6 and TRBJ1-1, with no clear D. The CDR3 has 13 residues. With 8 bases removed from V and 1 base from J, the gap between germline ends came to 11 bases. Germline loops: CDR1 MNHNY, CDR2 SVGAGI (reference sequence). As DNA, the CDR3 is TGTGCCAGCTACGAGGTTTGGAACACTGAAGCTTTCTTT. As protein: CASYEVWNTEAFF.

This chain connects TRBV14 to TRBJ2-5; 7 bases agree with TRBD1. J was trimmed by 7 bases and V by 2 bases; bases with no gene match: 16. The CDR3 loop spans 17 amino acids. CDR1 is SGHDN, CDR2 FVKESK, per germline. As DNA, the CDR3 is TGTGCCAGCAGCCAACAAGGCCCGGCCGACAGGGCGGGGACCCAGTACTTC. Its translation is CASSQQGPADRAGTQYF.

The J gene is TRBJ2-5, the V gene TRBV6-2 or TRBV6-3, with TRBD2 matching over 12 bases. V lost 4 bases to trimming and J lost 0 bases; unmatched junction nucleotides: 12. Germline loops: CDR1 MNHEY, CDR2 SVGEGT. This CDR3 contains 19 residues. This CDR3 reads CASSSELLGLAGNQETQYF. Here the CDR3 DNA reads TGTGCCAGCAGTTCCGAACTACTCGGACTAGCGGGGAACCAAGAGACCCAGTACTTC.

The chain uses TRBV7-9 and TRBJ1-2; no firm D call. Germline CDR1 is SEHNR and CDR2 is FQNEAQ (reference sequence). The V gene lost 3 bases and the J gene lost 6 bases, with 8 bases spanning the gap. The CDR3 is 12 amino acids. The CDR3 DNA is TGTGCCAGCAGCTTGGTTCCGGATGGCTACACCTTC. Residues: CASSLVPDGYTF.

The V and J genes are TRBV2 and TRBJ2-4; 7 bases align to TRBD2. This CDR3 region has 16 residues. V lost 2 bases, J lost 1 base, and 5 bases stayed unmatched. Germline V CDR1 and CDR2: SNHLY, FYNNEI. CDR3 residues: CASSESPGGAKNIQYF. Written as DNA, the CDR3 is TGTGCCAGCAGTGAAAGTCCCGGGGGGGCCAAAAACATTCAGTACTTC.

The CDR3 here is CASSSRDSVYGYTF. CDR3 bases: TGTGCCAGCAGTAGTCGGGACAGTGTCTATGGCTACACCTTC. This sequence joins TRBV6-5 and TRBJ1-2, with 7 positions matching TRBD1. V shed 5 bases and J 4 bases; nucleotides not matched to a gene: 7. Germline CDR1 reads MNHEY; CDR2 reads SVGAGI. The CDR3 runs to 14 residues.

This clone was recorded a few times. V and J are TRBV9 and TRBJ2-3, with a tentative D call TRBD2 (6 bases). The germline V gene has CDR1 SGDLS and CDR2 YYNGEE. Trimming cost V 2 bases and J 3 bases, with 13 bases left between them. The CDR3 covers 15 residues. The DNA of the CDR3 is TGTGCCAGCAGCGTGAACGGGGGTAATACAGATACGCAGTATTTT. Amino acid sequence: CASSVNGGNTDTQYF.

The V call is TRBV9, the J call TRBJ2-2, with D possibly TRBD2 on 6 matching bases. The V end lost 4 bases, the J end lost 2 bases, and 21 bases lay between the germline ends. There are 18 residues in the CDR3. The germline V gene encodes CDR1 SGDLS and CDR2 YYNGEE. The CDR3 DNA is TGTGCCAGCAGCCCTCGCCGAGGGGAGGACCGCAACACCGGGGAGCTGTTTTTT. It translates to CASSPRRGEDRNTGELFF.

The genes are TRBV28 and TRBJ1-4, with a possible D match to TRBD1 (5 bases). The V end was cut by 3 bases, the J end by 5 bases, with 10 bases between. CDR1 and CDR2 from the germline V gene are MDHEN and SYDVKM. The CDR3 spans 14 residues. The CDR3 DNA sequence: TGTGCCAGCAGTTTTAGGGGAGGAAATGAAAAACTGTTTTTT. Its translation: CASSFRGGNEKLFF. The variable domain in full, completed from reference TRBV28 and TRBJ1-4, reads DVKVTQSSRYLVKRTGEKVFLECVQDMDHENMFWYRQDPGLGLRLIYFSYDVKMKEKGDIPEGYSVSREKKERFSLILESASTNQTSMYLCASSFRGGNEKLFFGSGTQLSVL.

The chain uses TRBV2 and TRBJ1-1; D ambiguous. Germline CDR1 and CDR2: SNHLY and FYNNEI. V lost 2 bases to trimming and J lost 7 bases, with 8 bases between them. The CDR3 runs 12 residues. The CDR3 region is CASSEKRNEAFF. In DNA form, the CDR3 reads TGTGCCAGCAGTGAAAAGCGGAATGAAGCTTTCTTT. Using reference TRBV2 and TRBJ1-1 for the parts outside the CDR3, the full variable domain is EPEVTQTPSHQVTQMGQEVILRCVPISNHLYFYWYRQILGQKVEFLVSFYNNEISEKSEIFDDQFSVERPDGSNFTLKIRSTKLEDSAMYFCASSEKRNEAFFGQGTRLTVV.

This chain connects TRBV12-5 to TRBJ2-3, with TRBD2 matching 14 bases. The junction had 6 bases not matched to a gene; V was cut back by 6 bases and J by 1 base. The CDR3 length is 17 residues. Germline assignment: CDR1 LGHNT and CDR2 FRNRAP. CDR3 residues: CASGPGLAGAGTDTQYF. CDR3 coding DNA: TGTGCTAGTGGGCCGGGACTAGCGGGGGCCGGCACAGATACGCAGTATTTT.

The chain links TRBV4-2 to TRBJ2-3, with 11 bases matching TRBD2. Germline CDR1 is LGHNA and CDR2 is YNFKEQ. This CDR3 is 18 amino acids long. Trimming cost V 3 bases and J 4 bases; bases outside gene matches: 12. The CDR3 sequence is CASSHLIISGGAADTQYF. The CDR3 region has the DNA TGTGCCAGCAGCCACTTGATTATTAGCGGGGGGGCCGCAGATACGCAGTATTTT.

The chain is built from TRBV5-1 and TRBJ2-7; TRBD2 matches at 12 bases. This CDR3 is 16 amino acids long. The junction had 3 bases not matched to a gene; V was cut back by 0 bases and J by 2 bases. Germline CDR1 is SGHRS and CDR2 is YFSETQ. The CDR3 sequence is CASSLGPSGGAYEQYF. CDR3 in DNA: TGCGCCAGCAGCTTGGGCCCTAGCGGGGGGGCCTACGAGCAGTACTTC.

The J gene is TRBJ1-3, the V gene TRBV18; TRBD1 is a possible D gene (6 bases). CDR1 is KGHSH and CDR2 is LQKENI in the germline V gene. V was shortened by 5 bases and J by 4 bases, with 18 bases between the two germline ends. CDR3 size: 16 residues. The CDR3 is CASSARYRDIGNTIYF. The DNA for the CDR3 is TGTGCCAGCTCAGCTCGGTACCGGGACATCGGAAACACCATATATTTT.

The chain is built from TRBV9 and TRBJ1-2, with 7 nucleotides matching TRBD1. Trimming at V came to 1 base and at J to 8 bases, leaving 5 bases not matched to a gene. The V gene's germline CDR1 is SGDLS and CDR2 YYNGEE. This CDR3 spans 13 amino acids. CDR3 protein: CASSVSGGPGYTF. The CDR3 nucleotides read TGTGCCAGCAGCGTATCAGGGGGACCCGGCTACACCTTC.

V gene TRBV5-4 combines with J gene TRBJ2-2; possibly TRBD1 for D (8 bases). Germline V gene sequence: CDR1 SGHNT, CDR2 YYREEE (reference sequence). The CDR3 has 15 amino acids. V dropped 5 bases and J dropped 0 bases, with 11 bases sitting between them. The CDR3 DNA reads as TGTGCCAGCAGAACAGGGGGGGCGAACACCGGGGAGCTGTTTTTT. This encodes CASRTGGANTGELFF. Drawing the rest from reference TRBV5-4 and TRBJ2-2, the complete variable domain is ETGVTQSPTHLIKTRGQQVTLRCSSQSGHNTVSWYQQALGQGPQFIFQYYREEENGRGNFPPRFSGLQFPNYSSELNVNALELDDSALYLCASRTGGANTGELFFGEGSRLTVL.